These 7 T cell receptor beta chains came from one sample sequenced in a study of T cell clones after liver transplantation. The protocol was immunoSEQ multiplex PCR, while the TCRdb copy is restricted to in-frame clones and leaves out a portion. The sample includes some 61,000 clones, about 70% of them seen just once. The sample here was CD4+ T cells from blood, taken at the 22-month timepoint. The origin of the receptors is a human patient who received a liver transplant. Some T cells may be supplied by the graft donor.

J is TRBJ2-2 and V is TRBV19; either TRBD1 or TRBD2 may supply D (6 bases each). The CDR3 loop spans 18 amino acids. V dropped 4 bases and J dropped 7 bases, with 25 bases sitting between them. Germline-derived CDR1 and CDR2 are LNHDA and SQIVND (reference sequence). CDR3 nucleotides: TGTGCCAGTAGTAACTCGATCCGGGGGCGAAGAGGTATCGGGGAGCTGTTTTTT. Encoded protein: CASSNSIRGRRGIGELFF.

This chain uses TRBV6-1 with TRBJ2-2, with D tentatively TRBD1 (6 bases). The CDR3 totals 11 residues. CDR1 is MNHNS and CDR2 is SASEGT in the germline V gene. CDR3 sequence reads: CATGNTGELFF. Here the CDR3 DNA reads TGTGCGACAGGGAACACCGGGGAGCTGTTTTTT.

This clone showed up just a few times. The chain links TRBV29-1 to TRBJ2-5, with D possibly TRBD2 on 6 matching bases. Trimming shortened V by 4 bases and J by 2 bases, and 11 bases separated the two germline ends. The V gene's germline CDR1 is SQVTM and CDR2 ANQGSEA. CDR3 size: 13 residues. CDR3 in amino acids: CSVVVGGQETQYF. The CDR3 nucleotides read TGCAGCGTTGTTGTCGGGGGACAAGAGACCCAGTACTTC.

CDR3 nucleotide sequence: TGTGCCAGCAGCTTCCTCTCGTATGGCTACACCTTC. It specifies CASSFLSYGYTF. The chain is built from TRBV5-6 and TRBJ1-2; no clear D gene. V was clipped by 2 bases and J by 5 bases, with 7 bases between them. CDR3 length: 12 residues. Germline CDR1 SGHDT, CDR2 YYEEEE.

The chain recombines TRBV27 with TRBJ2-3, with TRBD2 identical over 10 bases. The V segment lost 5 bases and the J segment 5 bases; nucleotides outside the gene matches: 7. There are 15 residues in the CDR3. From germline, CDR1 is MNHEY and CDR2 SMNVEV (reference sequence). CDR3 coding DNA: TGTGCCAGCAGTCCCCGCCGGACTAGCGGAGATACGCAGTATTTT. Its protein product is CASSPRRTSGDTQYF.

The chain joins TRBV30 to TRBJ2-2; 7 bases are shared with TRBD1. Per the germline V gene, CDR1 is GTSNPN and CDR2 is SVGIG (reference sequence). The trim removed 4 bases at V and 7 bases at J, leaving 18 bases unmatched. This CDR3 has 17 residues. CDR3 region: CAWIQGDRVWGSGELFF. Here the CDR3 DNA reads TGTGCCTGGATCCAAGGAGACAGGGTTTGGGGAAGCGGGGAGCTGTTTTTT.

The chain joins TRBV19 to TRBJ1-3; 7 nucleotides match TRBD1. Germline CDR1 and CDR2: LNHDA and SQIVND (reference sequence). The CDR3 has 16 amino acids. J was trimmed by 2 bases and V by 5 bases; bases with no gene match: 9. CDR3 residues: CASSAQGTWAGNTIYF. CDR3 DNA sequence: TGTGCCAGTAGTGCACAGGGGACATGGGCTGGAAACACCATATATTTT. Variable domain in full (rest from reference TRBV19 and TRBJ1-3): DGGITQSPKYLFRKEGQNVTLSCEQNLNHDAMYWYRQDPGQGLRLIYYSQIVNDFQKGDIAEGYSVSREKKESFPLTVTSAQKNPTAFYLCASSAQGTWAGNTIYFGEGSWLTVV.